Listed below are T cell receptor beta chains from one sample, sequenced in a study of T cell repertoires in cytomegalovirus infection. TCRdb reprocessed the reads via MiXCR and lists one record per CDR3 protein. The profile shows about 140,000 distinct CDR3 sequences, 5.5% to 7% of them singletons. Sequenced input: PBMCs. All receptors derive from a human donor in good health (CMV status not recorded). Some clones in this sample may be carry-over from other donors' samples. Each CDR3 is given with its conserved first and last residue. A D gene is named only where the DNA matches it firmly. Not all rows give a size; the values are once, few, many and, for expanded clones, a class.

many TRBJ2-3 TRBD2 TRBV7-8 CASSLGGGGNTQYF TGTGCCAGCAGCTTAGGAGGCGGGGGGAATACGCAGTATTTT
. TRBJ2-1 TRBD2 TRBV4-2 CASSQDSSSGGNNEQFF TGTGCCAGCAGCCAAGATTCCTCTAGCGGGGGAAACAATGAGCAGTTCTTC
many TRBJ2-4 . TRBV7-2 CASSRKNIQYF TGTGCCAGCAGCCGGAAAAACATTCAGTACTTC
many TRBJ2-2 TRBD1 TRBV2 CASEDRGRTGELFF TGTGCCAGCGAAGACAGGGGTCGAACCGGGGAGCTGTTTTTT
many TRBJ2-5 . TRBV7-2 CASSRDSEETQYF TGTGCCAGCAGCCGCGACAGTGAAGAGACCCAGTACTTC
many TRBJ2-7 TRBD2 TRBV7-2 CASSRDYGGDEQYF TGTGCCAGCAGCCGGGACTACGGGGGAGACGAGCAGTACTTC
many TRBJ1-1 TRBD1 TRBV6-1 CASSEDRGVTEAFF TGTGCCAGCAGTGAGGACAGGGGGGTGACTGAAGCTTTCTTT
many TRBJ2-1 TRBD1 TRBV20-1 CSAGQNSYNEQFF TGCAGTGCGGGACAGAACTCCTACAATGAGCAGTTCTTC
once TRBJ1-2 . TRBV20-1 CSGLTDYGYTF TGCAGCGGGTTGACGGATTATGGCTACACCTTC
many TRBJ2-1 . TRBV6-6 CASSYSIGTFLNEQFF TGTGCCAGCAGTTACTCGATCGGGACGTTCCTTAATGAGCAGTTCTTC
few TRBJ1-4 . TRBV29-1 CSVALKRKQDVTEKLFF TGCAGCGTCGCGTTGAAGCGAAAACAGGATGTGACAGAAAAACTGTTTTTT
many TRBJ2-2 . TRBV7-3 CASSPTIGVPGELFF TGTGCCAGCAGCCCGACAATAGGGGTTCCCGGGGAGCTGTTTTTT
many TRBJ1-1 . TRBV11-2 CASSLVGQSNTEAFF TGTGCCAGCAGCTTAGTAGGACAGTCGAACACTGAAGCTTTCTTT
many TRBJ1-1 . TRBV7-8 CASSVEGVTEAFF TGTGCCAGCAGCGTAGAGGGGGTCACTGAAGCTTTCTTT
many TRBJ2-1 TRBD2 TRBV7-6 CASSQTSGSEQFF TGTGCCAGCAGCCAAACTAGCGGGAGTGAGCAGTTCTTC
. TRBJ1-2 . TRBV25-1 CASTTASLYGYTF TGTGCCAGCACAACGGCATCCCTCTATGGCTACACCTTC
many TRBJ1-6 . TRBV28 CASSFRGSPLHF TGTGCCAGCAGTTTTAGAGGATCACCCCTCCACTTT
few TRBJ1-2 . TRBV9 CASRSSYGYTF TGTGCCAGCAGGTCGTCCTATGGCTACACCTTC
many TRBJ2-7 TRBD1 TRBV15 CATSRELTGAWEQYF TGTGCCACCAGCAGAGAACTAACAGGGGCTTGGGAGCAGTACTTC
many TRBJ2-2 . TRBV7-3 CASKRDAANTGELFF TGTGCCAGCAAAAGGGACGCTGCGAACACCGGGGAGCTGTTTTTT
many TRBJ2-1 TRBD2 TRBV7-8 CASSLVLFAPSGGASEQFF TGTGCCAGCAGCTTAGTTCTCTTCGCGCCTAGCGGGGGGGCCAGTGAGCAGTTCTTC
few TRBJ1-2 . TRBV3-1 CASSQVRGSYGYTF TGTGCCAGCAGCCAAGTTCGAGGTAGCTATGGCTACACCTTC
many TRBJ2-7 TRBD1 TRBV5-1 CASSSLTGYHEQYF TGCGCCAGCAGCTCCTTGACAGGGTACCACGAGCAGTACTTC
few TRBJ2-1 TRBD2 TRBV7-8 CASSQRLASYNEQFF TGTGCCAGCAGCCAACGACTAGCCTCCTACAATGAGCAGTTCTTC
many TRBJ1-1 . TRBV7-2 CASSLVGDLNTEAFF TGTGCCAGCAGCTTAGTGGGGGACCTGAACACTGAAGCTTTCTTT
many TRBJ2-5 . TRBV5-4 CASSLGFSQETQYF TGTGCCAGCAGCTTGGGTTTCAGCCAAGAGACCCAGTACTTC
. TRBJ1-1 . TRBV7-4 CASSYVWGENTEAFF TGTGCCAGCAGCTACGTTTGGGGAGAGAACACTGAAGCTTTCTTT
many TRBJ1-2 . TRBV11-2 CASSQAGIPNYGYTF TGTGCCAGCAGCCAGGCAGGGATCCCTAACTATGGCTACACCTTC
many TRBJ1-1 . TRBV5-6 CASSFSGSNAEAFF TGTGCCAGCAGCTTTTCCGGGTCGAACGCTGAAGCTTTCTTT
many TRBJ2-6 . TRBV7-2 CASSLRGTGANVLTF TGTGCCAGCAGCCTCAGGGGAACTGGGGCCAACGTCCTGACTTTC
many TRBJ2-1 . TRBV7-2 CASRSPAGPAEQFF TGTGCCAGCAGATCCCCGGCCGGGCCCGCCGAGCAGTTCTTC
many TRBJ2-7 TRBD1 TRBV7-2 CASSLATGGPVGGVHEQYF TGTGCCAGCAGCTTAGCGACAGGGGGCCCGGTTGGCGGTGTCCACGAGCAGTACTTC